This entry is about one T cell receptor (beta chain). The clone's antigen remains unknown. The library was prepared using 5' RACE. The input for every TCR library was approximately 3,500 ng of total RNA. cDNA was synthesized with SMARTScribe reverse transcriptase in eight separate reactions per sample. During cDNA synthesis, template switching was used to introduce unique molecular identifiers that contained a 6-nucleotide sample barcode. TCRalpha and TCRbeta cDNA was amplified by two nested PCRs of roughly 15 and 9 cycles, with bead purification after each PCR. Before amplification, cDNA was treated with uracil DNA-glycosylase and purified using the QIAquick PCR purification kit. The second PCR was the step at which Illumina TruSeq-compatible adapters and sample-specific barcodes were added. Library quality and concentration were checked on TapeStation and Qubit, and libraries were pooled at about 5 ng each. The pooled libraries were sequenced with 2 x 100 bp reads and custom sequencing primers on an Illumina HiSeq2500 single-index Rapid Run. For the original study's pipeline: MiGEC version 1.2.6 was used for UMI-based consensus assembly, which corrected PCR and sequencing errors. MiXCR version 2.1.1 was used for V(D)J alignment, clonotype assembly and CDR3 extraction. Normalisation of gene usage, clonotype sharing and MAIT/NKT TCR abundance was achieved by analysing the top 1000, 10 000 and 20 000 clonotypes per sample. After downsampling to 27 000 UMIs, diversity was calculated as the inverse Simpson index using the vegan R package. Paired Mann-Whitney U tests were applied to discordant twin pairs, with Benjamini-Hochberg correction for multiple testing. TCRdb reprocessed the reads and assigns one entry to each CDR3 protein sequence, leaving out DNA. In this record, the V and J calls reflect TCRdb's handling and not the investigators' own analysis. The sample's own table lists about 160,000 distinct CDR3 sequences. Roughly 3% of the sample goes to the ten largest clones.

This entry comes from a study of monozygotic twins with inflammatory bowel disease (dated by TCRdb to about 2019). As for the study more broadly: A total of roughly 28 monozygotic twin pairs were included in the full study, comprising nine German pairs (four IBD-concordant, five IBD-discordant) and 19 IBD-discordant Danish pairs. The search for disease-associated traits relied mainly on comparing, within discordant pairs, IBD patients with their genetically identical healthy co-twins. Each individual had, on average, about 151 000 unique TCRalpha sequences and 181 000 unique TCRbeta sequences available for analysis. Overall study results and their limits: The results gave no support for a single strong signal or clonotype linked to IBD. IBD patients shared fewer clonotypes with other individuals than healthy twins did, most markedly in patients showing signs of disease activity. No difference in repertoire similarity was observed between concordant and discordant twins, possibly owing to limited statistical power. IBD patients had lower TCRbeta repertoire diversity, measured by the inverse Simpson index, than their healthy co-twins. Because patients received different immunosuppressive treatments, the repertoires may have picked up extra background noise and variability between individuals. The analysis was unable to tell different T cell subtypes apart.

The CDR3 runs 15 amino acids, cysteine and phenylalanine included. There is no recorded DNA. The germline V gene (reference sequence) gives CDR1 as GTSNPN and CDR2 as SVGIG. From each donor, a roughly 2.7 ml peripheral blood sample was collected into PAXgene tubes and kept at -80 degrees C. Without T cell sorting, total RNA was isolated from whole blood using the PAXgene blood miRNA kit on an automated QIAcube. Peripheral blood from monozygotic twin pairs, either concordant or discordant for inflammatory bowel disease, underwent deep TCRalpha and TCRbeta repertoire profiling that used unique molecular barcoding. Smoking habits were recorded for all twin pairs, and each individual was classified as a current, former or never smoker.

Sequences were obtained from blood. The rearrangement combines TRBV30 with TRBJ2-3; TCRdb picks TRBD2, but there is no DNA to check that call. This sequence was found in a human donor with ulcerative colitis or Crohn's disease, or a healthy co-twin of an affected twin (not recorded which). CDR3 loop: CAWSRAGGDIDTQYF. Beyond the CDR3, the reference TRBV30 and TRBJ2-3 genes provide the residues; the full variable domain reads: SQTIHQWPATLVQPVGSPLSLECTVEGTSNPNLYWYRQAAGRGLQLLFYSVGIGQISSEVPQNLSASRPQDRQFILSSKKLLLSDSGFYLCAWSRAGGDIDTQYFGPGTRLTVL.